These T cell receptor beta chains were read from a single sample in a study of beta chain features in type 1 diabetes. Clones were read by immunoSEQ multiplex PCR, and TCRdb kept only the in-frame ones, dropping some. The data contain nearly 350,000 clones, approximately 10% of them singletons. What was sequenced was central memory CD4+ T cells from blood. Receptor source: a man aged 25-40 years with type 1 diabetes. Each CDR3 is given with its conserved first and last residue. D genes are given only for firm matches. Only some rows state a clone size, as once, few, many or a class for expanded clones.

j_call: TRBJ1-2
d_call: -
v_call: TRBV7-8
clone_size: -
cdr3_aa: CASSLAGGFTQGYTF
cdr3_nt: TGTGCCAGCAGCTTAGCAGGGGGGTTTACTCAAGGCTACACCTTC

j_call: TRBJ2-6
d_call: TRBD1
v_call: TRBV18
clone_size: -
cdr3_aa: CASSPGIGQGITGANVLTF
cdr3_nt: TGTGCCAGCTCACCCGGAATTGGACAGGGGATAACTGGGGCCAACGTCCTGACTTTC

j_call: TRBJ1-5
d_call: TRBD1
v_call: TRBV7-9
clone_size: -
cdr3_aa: CASSSQGAHPQHF
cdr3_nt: TGTGCCAGCAGCTCCCAGGGGGCCCATCCCCAGCATTTT

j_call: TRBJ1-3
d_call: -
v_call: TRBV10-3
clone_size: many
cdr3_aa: CGVQGNYSGNTIYF
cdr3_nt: TGTGGGGTTCAAGGGAACTACTCTGGAAACACCATATATTTT

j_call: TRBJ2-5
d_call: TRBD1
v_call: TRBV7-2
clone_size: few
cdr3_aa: CASSRSTTGGETQYF
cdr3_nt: TGTGCCAGCAGCCGATCAACGACAGGGGGAGAGACCCAGTACTTC

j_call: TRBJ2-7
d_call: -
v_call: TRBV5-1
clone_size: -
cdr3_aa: CASSLDRTGEQYF
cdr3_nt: TGCGCCAGCAGCTTGGACCGGACGGGAGAGCAGTACTTC

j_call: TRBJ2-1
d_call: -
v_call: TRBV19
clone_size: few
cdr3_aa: CASSIGDAGGSYNEQFF
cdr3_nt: TGTGCCAGTAGTATAGGGGATGCCGGGGGCTCCTACAATGAGCAGTTCTTC

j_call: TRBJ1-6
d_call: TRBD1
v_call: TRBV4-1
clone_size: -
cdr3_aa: CASSQEDRSNSPLHF
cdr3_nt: TGCGCCAGCAGCCAAGAGGACAGGAGTAATTCACCCCTCCACTTT

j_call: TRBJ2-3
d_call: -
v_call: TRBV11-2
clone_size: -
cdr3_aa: CASSLGRVPDTQYF
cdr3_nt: TGTGCCAGCAGCTTAGGCAGGGTCCCAGATACGCAGTATTTT

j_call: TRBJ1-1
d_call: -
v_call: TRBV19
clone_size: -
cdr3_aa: CASSTGERTEAFF
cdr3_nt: TGTGCCAGTAGTACAGGGGAGAGAACTGAAGCTTTCTTT

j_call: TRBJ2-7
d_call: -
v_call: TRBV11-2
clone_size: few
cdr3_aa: CASGREEGEQYF
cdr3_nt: TGTGCCAGCGGCAGGGAGGAGGGCGAGCAGTACTTC

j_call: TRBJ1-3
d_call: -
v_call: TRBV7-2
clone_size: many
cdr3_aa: CASSLWQGEGNTIYF
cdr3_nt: TGTGCCAGCAGCTTATGGCAGGGAGAAGGAAACACCATATATTTT

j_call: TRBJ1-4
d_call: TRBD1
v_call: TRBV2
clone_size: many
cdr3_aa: CASSDTGGNEKLFF
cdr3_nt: TGTGCCAGCAGTGACACAGGGGGGAATGAAAAACTGTTTTTT

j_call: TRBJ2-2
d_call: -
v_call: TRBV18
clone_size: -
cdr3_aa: CASSPTASNTGELFF
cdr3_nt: TGTGCCAGCTCACCGACAGCTTCGAACACCGGGGAGCTGTTTTTT

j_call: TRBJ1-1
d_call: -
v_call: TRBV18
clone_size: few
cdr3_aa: CASSPNQGQNTEAFF
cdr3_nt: TGTGCCAGCTCACCAAATCAGGGCCAGAACACTGAAGCTTTCTTT

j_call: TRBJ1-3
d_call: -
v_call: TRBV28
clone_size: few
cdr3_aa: CASSLGQLLSGNTIYF
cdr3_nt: TGTGCCAGCAGTTTAGGTCAGCTACTCTCTGGAAACACCATATATTTT

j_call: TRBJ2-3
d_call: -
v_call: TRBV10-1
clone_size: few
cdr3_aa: CARAPCPLTDTQYF
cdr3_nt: TGCGCCAGGGCCCCTTGCCCCCTCACAGATACGCAGTATTTT

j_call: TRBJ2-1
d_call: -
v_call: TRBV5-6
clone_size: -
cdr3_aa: CASSLAVLQMSLF
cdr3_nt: TGTGCCAGCAGCTTGGCCGTCCTTCAAATGTCTCTCTTC

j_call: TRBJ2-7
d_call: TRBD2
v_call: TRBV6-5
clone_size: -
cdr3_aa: CASSPRLAGSYEQYF
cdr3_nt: TGTGCCAGCAGTCCAAGACTAGCGGGCTCCTACGAGCAGTACTTC

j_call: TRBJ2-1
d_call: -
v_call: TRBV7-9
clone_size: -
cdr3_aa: CASSDASSYNEQFF
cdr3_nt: TGTGCCAGCAGTGATGCGAGCTCCTACAATGAGCAGTTCTTC

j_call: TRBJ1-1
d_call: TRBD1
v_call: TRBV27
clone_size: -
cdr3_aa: CASSPTTGVNTEAFF
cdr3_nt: TGTGCCAGCAGTCCCACGACAGGGGTAAACACTGAAGCTTTCTTT

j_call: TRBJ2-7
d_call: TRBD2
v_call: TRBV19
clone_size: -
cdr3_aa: CASSMSGGAPEQYF
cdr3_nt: TGTGCCAGTAGTATGAGCGGGGGGGCCCCCGAGCAGTACTTC

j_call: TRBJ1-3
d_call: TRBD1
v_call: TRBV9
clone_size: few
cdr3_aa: CASSAGGQSGNTIYF
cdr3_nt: TGTGCCAGCAGTGCAGGGGGCCAGTCTGGAAACACCATATATTTT

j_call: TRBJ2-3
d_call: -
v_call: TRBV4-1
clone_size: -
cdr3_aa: CASRETGGTLTSTDTQYF
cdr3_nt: TGCGCCAGCAGGGAAACGGGTGGGACACTAACTAGCACAGATACGCAGTATTTT

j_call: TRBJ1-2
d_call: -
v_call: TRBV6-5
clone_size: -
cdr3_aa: CASRSQGLYGYTF
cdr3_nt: TGTGCCAGCAGGTCTCAGGGCCTCTATGGCTACACCTTC

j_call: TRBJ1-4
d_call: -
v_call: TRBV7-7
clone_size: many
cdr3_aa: CASSFSIREKLFF
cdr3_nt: TGTGCCAGCAGCTTTTCCATTCGGGAAAAACTGTTTTTT

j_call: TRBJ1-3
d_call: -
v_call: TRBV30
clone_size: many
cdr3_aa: CAWSAAAGNTIYF
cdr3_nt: TGTGCCTGGAGCGCGGCTGCTGGAAACACCATATATTTT

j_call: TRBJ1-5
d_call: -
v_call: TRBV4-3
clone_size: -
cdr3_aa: CASSQDSVSEHQPQHF
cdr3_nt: TGCGCCAGCAGCCAAGATTCGGTCTCGGAGCATCAGCCCCAGCATTTT